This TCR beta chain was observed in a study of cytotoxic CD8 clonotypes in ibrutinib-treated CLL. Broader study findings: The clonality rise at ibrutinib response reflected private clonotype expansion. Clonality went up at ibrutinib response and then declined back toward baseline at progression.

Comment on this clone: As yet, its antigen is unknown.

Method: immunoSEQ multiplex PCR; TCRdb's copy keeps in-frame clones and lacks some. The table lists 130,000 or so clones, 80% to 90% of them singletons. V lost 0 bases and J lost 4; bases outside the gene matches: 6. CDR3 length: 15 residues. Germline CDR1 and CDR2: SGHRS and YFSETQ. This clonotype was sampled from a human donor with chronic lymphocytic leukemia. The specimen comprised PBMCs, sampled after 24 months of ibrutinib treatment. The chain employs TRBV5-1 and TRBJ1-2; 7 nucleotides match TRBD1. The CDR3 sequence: CASSLDRGPAYGYTF. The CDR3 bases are TGCGCCAGCAGCTTGGATAGGGGGCCGGCCTATGGCTACACCTTC. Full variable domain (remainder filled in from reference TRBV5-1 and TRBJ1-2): KAGVTQTPRYLIKTRGQQVTLSCSPISGHRSVSWYQQTPGQGLQFLFEYFSETQRNKGNFPGRFSGRQFSNSRSEMNVSTLELGDSALYLCASSLDRGPAYGYTFGSGTRLTVV.